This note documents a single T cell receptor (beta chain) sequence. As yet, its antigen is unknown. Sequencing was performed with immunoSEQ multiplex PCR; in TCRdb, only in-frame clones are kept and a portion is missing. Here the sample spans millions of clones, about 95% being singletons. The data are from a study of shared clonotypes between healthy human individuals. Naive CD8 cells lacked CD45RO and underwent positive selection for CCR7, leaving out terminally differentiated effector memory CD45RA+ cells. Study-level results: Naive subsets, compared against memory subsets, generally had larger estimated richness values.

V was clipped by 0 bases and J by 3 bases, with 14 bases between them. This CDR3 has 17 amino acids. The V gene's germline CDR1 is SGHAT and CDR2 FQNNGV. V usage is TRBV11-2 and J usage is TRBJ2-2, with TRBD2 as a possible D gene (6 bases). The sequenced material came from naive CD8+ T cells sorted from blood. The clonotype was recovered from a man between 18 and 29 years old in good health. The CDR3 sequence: CASSLDQLGTDTGELFF. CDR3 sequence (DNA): TGTGCCAGCAGCTTAGATCAATTAGGGACTGACACCGGGGAGCTGTTTTTT. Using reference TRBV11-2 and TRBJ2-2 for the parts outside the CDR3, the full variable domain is EAGVAQSPRYKIIEKRQSVAFWCNPISGHATLYWYQQILGQGPKLLIQFQNNGVVDDSQLPKDRFSAERLKGVDSTLKIQPAKLEDSAVYLCASSLDQLGTDTGELFFGEGSRLTVL.